This section outlines one T cell receptor beta chain sequence together with its context. This sample is part of a study of blood T cell repertoires in COVID-19. TCRdb keeps only in-frame clones here, not all; method: immunoSEQ multiplex PCR. The sample comprises under 90,000 clones, nearly 90% of which are singletons, and around 2.7% rests with the top ten. This TCR derives from a man between 65 and 85 years old with active or convalescent COVID-19. Specimen: peripheral blood.

DNA for the CDR3: TGTGCCAGCAGCTACAGGGGGCGTCTGAGCAATCAGCCCCAGCATTTT. Translation gives CASSYRGRLSNQPQHF. V gene TRBV2 combines with J gene TRBJ1-5; 9 bases agree with TRBD1. Germline CDR1 and CDR2: SNHLY and FYNNEI. The trim removed 6 bases at V and 1 base at J, leaving 7 bases unmatched. This CDR3 is 16 amino acids long.